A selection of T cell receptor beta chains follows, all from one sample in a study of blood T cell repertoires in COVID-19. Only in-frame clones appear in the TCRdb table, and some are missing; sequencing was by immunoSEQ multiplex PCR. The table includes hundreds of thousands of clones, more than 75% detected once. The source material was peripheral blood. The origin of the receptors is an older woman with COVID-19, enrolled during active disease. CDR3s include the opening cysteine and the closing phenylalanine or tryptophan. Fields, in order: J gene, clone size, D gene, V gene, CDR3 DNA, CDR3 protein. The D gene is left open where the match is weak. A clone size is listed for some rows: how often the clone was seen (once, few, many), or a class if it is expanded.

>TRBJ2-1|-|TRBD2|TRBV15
TGTGCCACCAGCAGAGAAGGCGGGGGGGCCTCCAATGAGCAGTTCTTC
CATSREGGGASNEQFF
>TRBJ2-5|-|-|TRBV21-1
TGTGCCAGCAGCAAAGTTGGAGGGTACCAAGAGACCCAGTACTTC
CASSKVGGYQETQYF
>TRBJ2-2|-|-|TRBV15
TGTGCCACCAGCGGGGCGGGACTGGGGGACGGGGAGCTGTTTTTT
CATSGAGLGDGELFF
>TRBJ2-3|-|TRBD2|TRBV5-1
TGCGCCAGCAGCTTGGAGGGACTAGCGGGGTCTACGCAGTATTTT
CASSLEGLAGSTQYF
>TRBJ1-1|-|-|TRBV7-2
TGTGCCAGCAGCCTAGACGGGGAGGGCACTGAAGCTTTCTTT
CASSLDGEGTEAFF
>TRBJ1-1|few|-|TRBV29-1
TGCAGCGTTGGAGAGTCAGGCACTGAAGCTTTCTTT
CSVGESGTEAFF
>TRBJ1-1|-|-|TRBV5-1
TGCGCCAGCAGCTTTTCTCCGGGAGGGAACACTGAAGCTTTCTTT
CASSFSPGGNTEAFF
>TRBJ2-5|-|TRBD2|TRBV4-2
TGTGCCAGCAGCCAAGATTCGGGCGGGGGGGCAGAGACCCAGTACTTC
CASSQDSGGGAETQYF
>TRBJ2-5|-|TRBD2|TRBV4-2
TGTGCCAGCAGCTTCGGACTAGCGGGACGCCGCCAAGAGACCCAGTACTTC
CASSFGLAGRRQETQYF
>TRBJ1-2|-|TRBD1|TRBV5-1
TGCGCCAGCAGCTTCAGCGGACAGGGGGACTATGGCTACACCTTC
CASSFSGQGDYGYTF
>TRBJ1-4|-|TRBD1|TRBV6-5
TGTGCCAGCAGTCCTCGGACAGGCGTGAGGGAAAAACTGTTTTTT
CASSPRTGVREKLFF
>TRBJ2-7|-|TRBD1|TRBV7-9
TGTGCCAGCAGCTTAGTGGACAGGTGGGGGTACTCCTACGAGCAGTACTTC
CASSLVDRWGYSYEQYF
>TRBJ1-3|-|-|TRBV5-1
TGCGCCAGCAGCTTGGGACAGGCCCTCTCTGGAGTGACCATATATTTT
CASSLGQALSGVTIYF
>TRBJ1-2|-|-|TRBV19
TGTGCCAGTAGTATAGCGACAGATCGCTATGGCTACACCTTC
CASSIATDRYGYTF
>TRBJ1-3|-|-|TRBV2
TGTGCCAGCAGTACCCGACAGGCAAGCTCTGGAAACACCATATATTTT
CASSTRQASSGNTIYF
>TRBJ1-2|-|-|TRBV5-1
TGCGCCAGCAGCTTGGAGGCGGAAACCTATGGCTACACCTTC
CASSLEAETYGYTF
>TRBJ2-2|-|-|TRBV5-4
TGTGCCAGCAGCCTGTCCGGGTCCACCGGGGAGCTGTTTTTT
CASSLSGSTGELFF
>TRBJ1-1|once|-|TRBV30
TGTGCCTGGAGTGTGGGGCCAAACACTGAAGCTTTCTTT
CAWSVGPNTEAFF
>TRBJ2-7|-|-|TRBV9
TGTGCCAGCAGCGTAGCACCGGGGGTGTACGAGCAGTACTTC
CASSVAPGVYEQYF
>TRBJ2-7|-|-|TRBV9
TGTGCCAGCAGCGTAGATCCGGGGGTCTACGAGCAGTACTTC
CASSVDPGVYEQYF
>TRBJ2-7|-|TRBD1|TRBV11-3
TGTGCCAGCAGTCGGGACAGCTTTAGGGAGCAGTACTTC
CASSRDSFREQYF
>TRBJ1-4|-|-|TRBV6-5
TGTGCCAGCAGTAAACAGGGCGGAAAGGAAAAACTGTTTTTT
CASSKQGGKEKLFF
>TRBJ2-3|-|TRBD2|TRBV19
TGTGCCAGTAGTAAGGGGACTAGATCAGATACGCAGTATTTT
CASSKGTRSDTQYF
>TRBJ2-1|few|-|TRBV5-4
TGTGCCAGCAGCTTCCAGGGAGGAGACTACAATGAGCAGTTCTTC
CASSFQGGDYNEQFF
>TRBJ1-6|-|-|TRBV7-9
TGTGCCAGCAGCGCCCAACTGAGCTCCTATAATTCACCCCTCCACTTT
CASSAQLSSYNSPLHF